This TCR beta chain was obtained from a study of blood T cell repertoires in COVID-19. Trimming took off 1 base at V and 4 bases at J, with 12 bases between the two ends. Looked up from germline, CDR1 is MGHRA and CDR2 is YSYEKL. The CDR3 has 15 amino acids. Repertoires were generated with immunoSEQ multiplex PCR, while TCRdb's copy carries only in-frame clones and drops some. Altogether 490,000 or so clones are present, about nine tenths being singletons, with the ten largest covering roughly 8%. The chain employs TRBV4-1 and TRBJ2-3; possible D gene TRBD2, 5 bases. The sample was PBMCs or T cells enriched from blood (not recorded which). The source is a woman aged 60-75 years who had recovered from COVID-19. CDR3 nucleotide sequence: TGCGCCAGCAGCCAAGTAGGAGGAAGGGCAGATACGCAGTATTTT. It codes for CASSQVGGRADTQYF.